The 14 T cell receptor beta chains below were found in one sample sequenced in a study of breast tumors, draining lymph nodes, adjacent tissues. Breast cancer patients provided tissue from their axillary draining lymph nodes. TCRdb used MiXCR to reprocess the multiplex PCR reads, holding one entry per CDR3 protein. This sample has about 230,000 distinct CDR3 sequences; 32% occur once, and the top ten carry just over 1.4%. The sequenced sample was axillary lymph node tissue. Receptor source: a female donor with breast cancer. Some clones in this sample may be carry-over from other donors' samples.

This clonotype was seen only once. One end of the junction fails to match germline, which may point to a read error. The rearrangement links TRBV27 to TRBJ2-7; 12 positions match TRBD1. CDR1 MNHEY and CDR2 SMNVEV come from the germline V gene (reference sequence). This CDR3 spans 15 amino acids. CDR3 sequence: CASSGTGGVSYEQHF. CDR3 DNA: TGTGCCAGCAGCGGGACAGGGGGCGTTTCGTACGAGCAGCACTTC.

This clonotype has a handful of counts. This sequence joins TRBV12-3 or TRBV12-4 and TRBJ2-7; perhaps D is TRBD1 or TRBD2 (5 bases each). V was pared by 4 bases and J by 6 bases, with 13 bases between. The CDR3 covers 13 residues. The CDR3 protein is CASSYGAEREQYF. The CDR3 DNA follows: TGTGCCAGCAGTTACGGGGCGGAGCGCGAGCAGTACTTC.

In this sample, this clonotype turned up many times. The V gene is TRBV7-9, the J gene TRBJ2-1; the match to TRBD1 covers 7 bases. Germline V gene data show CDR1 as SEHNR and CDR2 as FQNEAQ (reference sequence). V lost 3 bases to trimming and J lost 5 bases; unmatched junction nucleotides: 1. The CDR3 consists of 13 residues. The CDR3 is CASSFDRDNEQFF. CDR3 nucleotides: TGTGCCAGCAGCTTTGACAGGGACAATGAGCAGTTCTTC.

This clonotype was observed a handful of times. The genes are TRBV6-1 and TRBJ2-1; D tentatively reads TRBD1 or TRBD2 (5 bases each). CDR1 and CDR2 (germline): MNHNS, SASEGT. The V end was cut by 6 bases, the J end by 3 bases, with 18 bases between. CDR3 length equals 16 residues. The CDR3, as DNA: TGTGCCAGCAGAACCTCCGGGACCCACCGCTACAATGAGCAGTTCTTC. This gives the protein CASRTSGTHRYNEQFF.

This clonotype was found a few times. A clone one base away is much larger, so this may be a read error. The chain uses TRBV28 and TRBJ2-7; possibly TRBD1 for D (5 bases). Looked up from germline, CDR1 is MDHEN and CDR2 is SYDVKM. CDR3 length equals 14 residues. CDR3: CASSLGQGIYEQCF. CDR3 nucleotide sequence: TGTGCCAGCAGTTTAGGGCAGGGAATCTACGAGCAGTGCTTC.

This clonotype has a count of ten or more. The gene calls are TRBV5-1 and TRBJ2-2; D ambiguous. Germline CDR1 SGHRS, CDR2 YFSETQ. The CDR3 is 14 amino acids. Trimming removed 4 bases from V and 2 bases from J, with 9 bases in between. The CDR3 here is CASSLRLNTGELFF. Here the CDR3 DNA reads TGCGCCAGCAGCCTCAGACTCAACACCGGGGAGCTGTTTTTT. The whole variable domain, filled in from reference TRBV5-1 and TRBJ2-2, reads KAGVTQTPRYLIKTRGQQVTLSCSPISGHRSVSWYQQTPGQGLQFLFEYFSETQRNKGNFPGRFSGRQFSNSRSEMNVSTLELGDSALYLCASSLRLNTGELFFGEGSRLTVL.

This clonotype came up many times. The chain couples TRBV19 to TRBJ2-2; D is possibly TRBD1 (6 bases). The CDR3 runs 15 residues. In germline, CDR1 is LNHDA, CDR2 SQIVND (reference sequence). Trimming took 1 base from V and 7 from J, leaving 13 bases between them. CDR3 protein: CASSIALQGYGELFF. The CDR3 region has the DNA TGTGCCAGTAGTATAGCCCTCCAGGGGTACGGGGAGCTGTTTTTT.

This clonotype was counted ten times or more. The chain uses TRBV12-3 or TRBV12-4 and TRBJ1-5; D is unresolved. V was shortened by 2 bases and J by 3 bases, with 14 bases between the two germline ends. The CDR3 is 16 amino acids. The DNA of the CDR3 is TGTGCCAGCAGTTTAAGAGGTGGCTTATTCAATCAGCCCCAGCATTTT. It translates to CASSLRGGLFNQPQHF.

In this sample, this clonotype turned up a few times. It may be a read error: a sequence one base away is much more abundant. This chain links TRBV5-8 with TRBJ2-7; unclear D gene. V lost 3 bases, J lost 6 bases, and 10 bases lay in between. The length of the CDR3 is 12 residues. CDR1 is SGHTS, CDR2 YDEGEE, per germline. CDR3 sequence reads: CASSSFDAEQYF. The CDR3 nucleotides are TGTGCCAGCAGCTCGTTCGACGCCGAGCAGTACTTC. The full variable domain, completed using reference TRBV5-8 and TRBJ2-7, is EAGVTQSPTHLIKTRGQQATLRCSPISGHTSVYWYQQALGLGLQFLLWYDEGEERNRGNFPPRFSGRQFPNYSSELNVNALELEDSALYLCASSSFDAEQYFGPGTRLTVT.

The CDR3 protein is CASSRDGGGETQYF. The DNA of the CDR3 is TGTGCCAGCAGCCGGGATGGGGGAGGAGAGACCCAGTACTTC. V usage is TRBV7-8 and J usage is TRBJ2-5, with D possibly TRBD2 on 6 matching bases. From germline, CDR1 is SGHVS and CDR2 FQNEAQ. The CDR3 has 14 amino acids. The germline V and J ends were trimmed by 5 bases and 4 bases, with 14 bases remaining between them.

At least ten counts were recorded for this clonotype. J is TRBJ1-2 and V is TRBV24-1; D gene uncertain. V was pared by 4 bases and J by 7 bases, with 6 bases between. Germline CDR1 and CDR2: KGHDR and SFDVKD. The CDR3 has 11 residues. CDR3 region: CATSDTSGYTF. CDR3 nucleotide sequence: TGTGCCACCAGTGACACGTCTGGCTACACCTTC.

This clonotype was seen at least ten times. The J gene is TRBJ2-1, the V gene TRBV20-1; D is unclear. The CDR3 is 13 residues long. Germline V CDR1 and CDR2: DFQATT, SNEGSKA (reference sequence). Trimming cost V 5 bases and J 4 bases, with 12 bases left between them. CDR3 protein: CSAELYGYNEQFF. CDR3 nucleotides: TGCAGTGCTGAATTATACGGTTACAATGAGCAGTTCTTC.

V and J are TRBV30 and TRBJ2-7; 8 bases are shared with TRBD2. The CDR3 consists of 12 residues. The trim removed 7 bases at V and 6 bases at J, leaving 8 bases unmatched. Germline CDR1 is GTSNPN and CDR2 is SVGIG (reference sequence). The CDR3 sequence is CASERGPREQYF. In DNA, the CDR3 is TGTGCCTCCGAGCGGGGGCCCCGCGAGCAGTACTTC. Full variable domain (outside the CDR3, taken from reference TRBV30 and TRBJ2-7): SQTIHQWPATLVQPVGSPLSLECTVEGTSNPNLYWYRQAAGRGLQLLFYSVGIGQISSEVPQNLSASRPQDRQFILSSKKLLLSDSGFYLCASERGPREQYFGPGTRLTVT.

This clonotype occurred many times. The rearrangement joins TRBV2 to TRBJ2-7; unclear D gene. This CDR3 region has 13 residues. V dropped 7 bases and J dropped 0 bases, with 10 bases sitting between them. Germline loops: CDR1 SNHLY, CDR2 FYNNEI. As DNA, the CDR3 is TGTGCCAGCACGGGCGAGAACTCCTACGAGCAGTACTTC. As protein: CASTGENSYEQYF.